This record looks at one T cell receptor beta chain sequence and its context. Antigen unknown. Repertoires were generated with immunoSEQ multiplex PCR, while TCRdb's copy carries only in-frame clones and drops some. The sample includes about 2.4 million clones, approximately 93% of them seen just once. These data come from a study of shared clonotypes between healthy human individuals. Notes on the study in general: Naive subsets usually exceeded memory subsets in estimated richness.

Germline values: CDR1 MDHEN, CDR2 SYDVKM. The V end was cut by 5 bases, the J end by 1 base, with 13 bases between. The CDR3 has 15 amino acids. The V gene is TRBV28, the J gene TRBJ2-3, with D possibly matching TRBD2 (5 bases). Input material: naive CD4+ T cells from PBMCs. Subset: CD45RA+ positively selected. The sequence came from a man between 18 and 29 years old in good health. Some clones in this sample may be carry-over from other donors' samples. Here the CDR3 DNA reads TGTGCCAGCAGTCGGGGAGATACCCGCACAGATACGCAGTATTTT. Translation: CASSRGDTRTDTQYF.